A selection of T cell receptor beta chains follows, all from one sample in a study of blood T cell repertoires in COVID-19. Assay used: immunoSEQ multiplex PCR; TCRdb lists only in-frame clones, some missing. This table has over 200,000 clones, 86% appearing once. The sample taken for sequencing was PBMCs or T cells enriched from blood (not recorded which). These receptors were obtained from a woman aged 50 to 60 in a cohort exposed to, infected with or recovered from COVID-19 (not recorded which). Both conserved end residues are part of each CDR3. Fields, in order: J gene, clone size, V gene, D gene, CDR3 protein, CDR3 DNA. A D gene is named only where the DNA matches it firmly. Clone size appears in some rows only: once, few, many, or a class for an expanded clone.

TRBJ1-2	.	TRBV4-3	TRBD1	CASSQTWLGQGRGYTF	TGCGCCAGCAGCCAGACTTGGCTGGGACAGGGGCGCGGCTACACCTTC
TRBJ1-5	.	TRBV6-5	TRBD1	CAGPGTDLILQPQHF	TGTGCCGGCCCCGGGACAGACTTGATTTTGCAGCCCCAGCATTTT
TRBJ1-2	.	TRBV28	.	CASRFYRQANYGYTF	TGTGCCAGCAGGTTCTACAGGCAAGCTAACTATGGCTACACCTTC
TRBJ2-1	.	TRBV2	TRBD2	CASSGTGLADYNEQFF	TGTGCCAGCAGCGGAACCGGCCTAGCGGACTACAATGAGCAGTTCTTC
TRBJ1-1	.	TRBV6-2/TRBV6-3	.	CASRLWVGLEAFF	TGTGCCAGCCGCCTATGGGTGGGGCTTGAAGCTTTCTTT
TRBJ2-7	.	TRBV18	TRBD2	CASSQLAGDDIYEQYF	TGTGCCAGCTCACAACTAGCGGGGGACGATATCTACGAGCAGTACTTC
TRBJ1-1	.	TRBV6-5	TRBD1	CASGQVRDTEAFF	TGTGCCAGCGGACAGGTTAGGGACACTGAAGCTTTCTTT
TRBJ1-6	.	TRBV2	TRBD1	CASRGDSPPYNSPLHF	TGTGCCAGCAGAGGGGACAGCCCTCCCTATAATTCACCCCTCCACTTT
TRBJ1-3	.	TRBV5-1	.	CASSSDSYSGNTIYF	TGCGCCAGCAGCTCGGACAGCTACTCTGGAAACACCATATATTTT
TRBJ1-1	few	TRBV12-3/TRBV12-4	.	CASQQGDTEAFF	TGTGCCAGCCAACAGGGAGACACTGAAGCTTTCTTT
TRBJ1-5	.	TRBV4-3	.	CASSQGQSNQPQHF	TGCGCCAGCAGCCAGGGGCAGAGTAATCAGCCCCAGCATTTT
TRBJ1-1	.	TRBV3-1/TRBV3-2	TRBD1	CASSRDRRNTEAFF	TGTGCCAGCAGTCGGGACAGGAGGAACACTGAAGCTTTCTTT
TRBJ2-3	.	TRBV28	TRBD2	CASSFSGGSRTDTQYF	TGTGCCAGCAGTTTTAGCGGGGGGTCCCGCACAGATACGCAGTATTTT
TRBJ2-3	.	TRBV7-2	.	CASSLGTLDTQYF	TGTGCCAGCAGCTTAGGGACTTTAGATACGCAGTATTTT
TRBJ1-3	.	TRBV9	.	CASSGGISGNTIYF	TGTGCCAGCAGCGGCGGGATCTCTGGAAACACCATATATTTT
TRBJ2-1	.	TRBV7-2	TRBD2	CASSFLAGVEQFF	TGTGCCAGCAGCTTCCTAGCGGGGGTTGAGCAGTTCTTC
TRBJ2-1	.	TRBV24-1	.	CATSGVLKRNEQFF	TGTGCCACCAGTGGAGTTCTAAAGCGAAATGAGCAGTTCTTC